This TCR beta chain was sequenced for a study of blood T cell repertoires in COVID-19. Participants, 18 to 89 years old, spanned 25 or so US areas. Cohort assignment relied on participant-reported clinical history. The CDR3 consists of 15 residues. Per germline, CDR1 MNHEY and CDR2 SVGAGI. Trimming removed 5 bases at V and 5 bases at J, with 18 bases between. TCRdb's table, derived via immunoSEQ multiplex PCR, lists solely in-frame clones and lacks some. Of some 320,000 clones in the sample, approximately 91% were seen once. Material for sequencing was PBMCs or T cells enriched from blood (not recorded which). The clonotype was recovered from a man aged 55-75 years who had recovered from COVID-19. V usage is TRBV6-5 and J usage is TRBJ1-1; D uncertain. DNA of the CDR3: TGTGCCAGCAGTAACCAACTGGGAGGAGGTACTGAAGCTTTCTTT. Its translation is CASSNQLGGGTEAFF.